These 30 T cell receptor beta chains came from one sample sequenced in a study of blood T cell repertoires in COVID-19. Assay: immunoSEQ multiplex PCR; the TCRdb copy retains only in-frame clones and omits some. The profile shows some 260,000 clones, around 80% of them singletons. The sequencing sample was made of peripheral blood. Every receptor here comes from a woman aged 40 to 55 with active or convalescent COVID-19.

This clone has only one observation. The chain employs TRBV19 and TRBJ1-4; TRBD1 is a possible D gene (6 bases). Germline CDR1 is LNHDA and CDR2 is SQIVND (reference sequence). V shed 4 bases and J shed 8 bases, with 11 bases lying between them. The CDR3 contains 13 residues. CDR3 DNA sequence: TGTGCCAGTAGTACCTCCGGGACAGAAAAACTGTTTTTT. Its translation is CASSTSGTEKLFF.

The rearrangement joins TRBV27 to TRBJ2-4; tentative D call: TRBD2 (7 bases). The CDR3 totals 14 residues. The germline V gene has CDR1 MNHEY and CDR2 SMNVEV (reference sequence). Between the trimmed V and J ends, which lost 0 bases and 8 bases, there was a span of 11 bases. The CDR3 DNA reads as TGTGCCAGCAGTTTATCGGGGGGGCAGGACATTCAGTACTTC. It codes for CASSLSGGQDIQYF.

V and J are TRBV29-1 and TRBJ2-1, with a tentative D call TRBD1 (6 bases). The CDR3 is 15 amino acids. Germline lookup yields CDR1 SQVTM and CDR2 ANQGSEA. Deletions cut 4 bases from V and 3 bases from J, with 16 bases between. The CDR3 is CSVADSLLGYNEQFF. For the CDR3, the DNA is TGCAGCGTTGCGGACAGCCTTCTAGGCTACAATGAGCAGTTCTTC.

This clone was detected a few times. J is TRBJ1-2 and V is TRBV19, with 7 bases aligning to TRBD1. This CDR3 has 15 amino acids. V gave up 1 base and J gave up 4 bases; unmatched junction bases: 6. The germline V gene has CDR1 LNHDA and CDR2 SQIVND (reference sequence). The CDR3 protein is CASSIAAGDSYGYTF. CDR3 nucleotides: TGTGCCAGTAGTATAGCCGCCGGGGACAGCTATGGCTACACCTTC.

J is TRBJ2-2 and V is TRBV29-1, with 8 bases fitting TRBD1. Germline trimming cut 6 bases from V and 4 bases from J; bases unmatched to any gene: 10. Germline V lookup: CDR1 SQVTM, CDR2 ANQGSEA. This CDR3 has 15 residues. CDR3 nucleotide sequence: TGCAGCGTCGGACAGGGTCGGGCGGGCACCGGGGAGCTGTTTTTT. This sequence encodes CSVGQGRAGTGELFF.

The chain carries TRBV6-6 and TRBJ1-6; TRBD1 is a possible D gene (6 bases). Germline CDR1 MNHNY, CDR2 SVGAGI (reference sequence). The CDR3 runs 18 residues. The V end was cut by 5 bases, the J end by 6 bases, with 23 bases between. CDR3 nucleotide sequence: TGTGCCAGCAGTCCAGACCAAGGGGGGGGAATCGGTAATTCACCCCTCCACTTT. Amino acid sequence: CASSPDQGGGIGNSPLHF.

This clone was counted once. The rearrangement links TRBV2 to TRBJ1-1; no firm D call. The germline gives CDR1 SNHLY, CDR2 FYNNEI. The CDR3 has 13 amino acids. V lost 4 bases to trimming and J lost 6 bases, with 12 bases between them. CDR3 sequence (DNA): TGTGCCAGCAGTGGCGGACTGTTAGCTGAAGCTTTCTTT. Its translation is CASSGGLLAEAFF. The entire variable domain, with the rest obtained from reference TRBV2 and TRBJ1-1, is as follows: EPEVTQTPSHQVTQMGQEVILRCVPISNHLYFYWYRQILGQKVEFLVSFYNNEISEKSEIFDDQFSVERPDGSNFTLKIRSTKLEDSAMYFCASSGGLLAEAFFGQGTRLTVV.

CDR3 loop: CASGTAGTSAFNEQFF. The CDR3 DNA sequence: TGCGCCAGCGGGACAGCCGGGACTAGCGCGTTCAATGAGCAGTTCTTC. The rearrangement joins TRBV10-1 to TRBJ2-1; 10 positions match TRBD2. The germline gives CDR1 WNHNN, CDR2 SYGVQD (reference sequence). Trimming took 8 bases from V and 6 from J; bases not matched to a gene: 13. This CDR3 contains 16 residues.

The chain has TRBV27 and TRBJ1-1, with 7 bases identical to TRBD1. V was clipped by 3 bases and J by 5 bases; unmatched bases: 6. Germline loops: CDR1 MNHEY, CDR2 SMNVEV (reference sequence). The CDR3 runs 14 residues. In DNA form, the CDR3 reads TGTGCCAGCAGTTTTCAAGGGGGCTGGACTGAAGCTTTCTTT. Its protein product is CASSFQGGWTEAFF.

The CDR3 sequence: CASSLRDQETQYF. The CDR3 DNA is TGCGCCAGCAGCTTGCGGGACCAAGAGACCCAGTACTTC. J is TRBJ2-5 and V is TRBV5-1; D gene uncertain. The CDR3 extends over 13 amino acids. V was clipped by 1 base and J by 0 bases, with 4 bases between them. Germline V gene sequence: CDR1 SGHRS, CDR2 YFSETQ.

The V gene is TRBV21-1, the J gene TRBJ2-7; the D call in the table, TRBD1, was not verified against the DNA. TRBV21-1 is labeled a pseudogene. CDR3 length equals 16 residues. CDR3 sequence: CASSKQWQGETYEQYF. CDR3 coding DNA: TGTGCCAGCAGCAAACAATGGCAGGGGGAGACCTACGAGCAGTACTTC.

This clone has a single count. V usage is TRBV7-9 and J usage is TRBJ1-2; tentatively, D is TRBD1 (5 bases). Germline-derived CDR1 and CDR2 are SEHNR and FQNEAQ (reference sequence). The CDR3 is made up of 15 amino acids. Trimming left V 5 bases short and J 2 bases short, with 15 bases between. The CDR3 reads CASSPRGGVNYGYTF. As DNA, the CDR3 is TGTGCCAGCAGCCCTCGGGGAGGGGTGAACTATGGCTACACCTTC.

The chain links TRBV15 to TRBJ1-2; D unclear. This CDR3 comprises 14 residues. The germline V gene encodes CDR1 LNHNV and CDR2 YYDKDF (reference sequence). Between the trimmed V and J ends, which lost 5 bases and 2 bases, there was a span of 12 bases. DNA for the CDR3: TGTGCCACCAGCCCCAGCCCGGGGAACTATGGCTACACCTTC. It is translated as CATSPSPGNYGYTF.

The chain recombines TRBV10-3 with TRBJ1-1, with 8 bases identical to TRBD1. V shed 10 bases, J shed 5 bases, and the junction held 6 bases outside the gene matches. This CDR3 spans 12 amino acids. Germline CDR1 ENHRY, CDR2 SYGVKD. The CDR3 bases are TGTGCCACCCAACGACAGGGGACTGAAGCTTTCTTT. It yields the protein CATQRQGTEAFF.

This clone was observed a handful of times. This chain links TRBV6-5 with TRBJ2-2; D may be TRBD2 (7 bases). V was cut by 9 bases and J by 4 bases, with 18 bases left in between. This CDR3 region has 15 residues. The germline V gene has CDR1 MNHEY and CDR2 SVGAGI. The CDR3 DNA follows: TGTGCCAGGAGGGTGCGGGGGCCCTCCACCGGGGAGCTGTTTTTT. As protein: CARRVRGPSTGELFF.

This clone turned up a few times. This chain's CDR3 is CASSPPGQQNTEAFF. In nucleotides, the CDR3 is TGTGCCAGCAGTCCCCCCGGACAGCAGAACACTGAAGCTTTCTTT. The chain links TRBV28 to TRBJ1-1, with D possibly TRBD1 on 6 matching bases. The V gene's germline CDR1 is MDHEN and CDR2 SYDVKM. CDR3 length: 15 amino acids. V was pared by 5 bases and J by 1 base, with 14 bases between.

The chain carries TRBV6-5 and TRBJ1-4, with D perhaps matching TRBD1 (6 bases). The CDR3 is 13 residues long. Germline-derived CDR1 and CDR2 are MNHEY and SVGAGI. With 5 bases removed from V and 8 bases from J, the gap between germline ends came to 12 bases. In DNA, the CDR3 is TGTGCCAGCAGTCGCAGGGGTATGGAAAAACTGTTTTTT. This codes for CASSRRGMEKLFF.

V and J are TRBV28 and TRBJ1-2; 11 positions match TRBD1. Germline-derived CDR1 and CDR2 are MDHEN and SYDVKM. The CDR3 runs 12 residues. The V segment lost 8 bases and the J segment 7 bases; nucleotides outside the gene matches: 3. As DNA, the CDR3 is TGTGCCAGCGGACAGGGGGCGTCTGGCTACACCTTC. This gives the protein CASGQGASGYTF.

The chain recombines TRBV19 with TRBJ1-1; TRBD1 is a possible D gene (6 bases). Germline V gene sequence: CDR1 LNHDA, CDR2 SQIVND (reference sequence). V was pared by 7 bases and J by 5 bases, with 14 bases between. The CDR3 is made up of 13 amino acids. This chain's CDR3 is CASNNHRDTEAFF. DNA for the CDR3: TGTGCCAGTAATAATCACAGGGATACTGAAGCTTTCTTT. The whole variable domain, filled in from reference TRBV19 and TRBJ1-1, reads DGGITQSPKYLFRKEGQNVTLSCEQNLNHDAMYWYRQDPGQGLRLIYYSQIVNDFQKGDIAEGYSVSREKKESFPLTVTSAQKNPTAFYLCASNNHRDTEAFFGQGTRLTVV.

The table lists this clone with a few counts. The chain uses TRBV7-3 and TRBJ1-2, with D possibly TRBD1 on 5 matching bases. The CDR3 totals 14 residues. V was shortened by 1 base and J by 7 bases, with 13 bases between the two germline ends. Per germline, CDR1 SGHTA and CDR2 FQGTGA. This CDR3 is CASSLNGAGSGYTF. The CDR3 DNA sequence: TGTGCCAGCAGCTTAAATGGGGCAGGGTCTGGCTACACCTTC.

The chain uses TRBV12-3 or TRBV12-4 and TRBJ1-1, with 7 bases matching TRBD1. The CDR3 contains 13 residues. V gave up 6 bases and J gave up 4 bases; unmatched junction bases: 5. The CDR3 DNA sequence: TGTGCCAGCAGCCGCGGGACAGCCACTGAAGCTTTCTTT. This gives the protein CASSRGTATEAFF.

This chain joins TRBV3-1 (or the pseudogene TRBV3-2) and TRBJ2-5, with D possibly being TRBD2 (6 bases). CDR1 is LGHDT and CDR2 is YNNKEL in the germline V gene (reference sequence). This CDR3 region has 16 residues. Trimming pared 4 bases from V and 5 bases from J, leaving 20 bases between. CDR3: CASSREPGIAGETQYF. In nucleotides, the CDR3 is TGTGCCAGCAGCCGAGAACCCGGGATTGCGGGGGAGACCCAGTACTTC.

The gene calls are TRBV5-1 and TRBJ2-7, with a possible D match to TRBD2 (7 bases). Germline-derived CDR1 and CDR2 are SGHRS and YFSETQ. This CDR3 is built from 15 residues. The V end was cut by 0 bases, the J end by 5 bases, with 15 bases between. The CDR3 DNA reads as TGCGCCAGCAGCTTGGGATACGGGGGGCCCCACGAGCAGTACTTC. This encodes CASSLGYGGPHEQYF.

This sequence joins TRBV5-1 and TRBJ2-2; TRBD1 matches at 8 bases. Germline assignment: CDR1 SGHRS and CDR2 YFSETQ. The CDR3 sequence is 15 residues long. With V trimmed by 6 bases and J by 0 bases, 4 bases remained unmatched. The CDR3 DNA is TGCGCCAGCACCCCAGGGGGCGCGAACACCGGGGAGCTGTTTTTT. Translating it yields CASTPGGANTGELFF.

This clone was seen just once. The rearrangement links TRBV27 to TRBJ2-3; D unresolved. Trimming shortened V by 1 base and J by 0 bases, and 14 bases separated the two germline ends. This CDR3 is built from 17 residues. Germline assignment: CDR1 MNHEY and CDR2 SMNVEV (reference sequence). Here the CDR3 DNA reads TGTGCCAGCAGTTTATTGTCGTCGCAGATCAGCACAGATACGCAGTATTTT. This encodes CASSLLSSQISTDTQYF.

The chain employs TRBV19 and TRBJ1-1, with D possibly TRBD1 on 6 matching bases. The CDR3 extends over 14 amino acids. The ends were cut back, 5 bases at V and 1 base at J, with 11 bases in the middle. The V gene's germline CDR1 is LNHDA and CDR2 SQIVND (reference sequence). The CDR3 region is CASSLRGGNTEAFF. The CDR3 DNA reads TGTGCCAGTAGTCTCAGGGGTGGGAACACTGAAGCTTTCTTT.

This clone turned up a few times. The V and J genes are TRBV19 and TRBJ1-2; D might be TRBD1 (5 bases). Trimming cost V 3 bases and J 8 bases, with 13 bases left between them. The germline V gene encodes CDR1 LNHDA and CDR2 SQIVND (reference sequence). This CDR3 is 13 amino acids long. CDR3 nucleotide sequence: TGTGCCAGTAGTATCAGCTCAGGGTACGGCTACACCTTC. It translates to CASSISSGYGYTF.

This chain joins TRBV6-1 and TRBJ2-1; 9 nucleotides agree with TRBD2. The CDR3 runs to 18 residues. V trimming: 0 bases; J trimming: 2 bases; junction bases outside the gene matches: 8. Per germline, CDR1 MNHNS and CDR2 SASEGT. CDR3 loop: CASSEALLERGAYNEQFF. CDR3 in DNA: TGTGCCAGCAGTGAAGCGCTTCTTGAGCGGGGGGCCTACAATGAGCAGTTCTTC.

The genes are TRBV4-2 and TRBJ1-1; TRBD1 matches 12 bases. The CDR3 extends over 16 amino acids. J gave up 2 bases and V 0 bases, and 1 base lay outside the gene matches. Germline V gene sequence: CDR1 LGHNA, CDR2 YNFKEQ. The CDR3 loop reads CASSQEGTGGNTEAFF. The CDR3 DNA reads TGTGCCAGCAGCCAAGAAGGGACAGGGGGCAACACTGAAGCTTTCTTT.

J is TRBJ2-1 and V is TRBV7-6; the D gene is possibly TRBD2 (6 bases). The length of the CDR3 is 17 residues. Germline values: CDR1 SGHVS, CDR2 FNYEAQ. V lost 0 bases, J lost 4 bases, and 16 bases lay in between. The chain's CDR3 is CASSLAAERVTYNEQFF. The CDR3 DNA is TGTGCCAGCAGCTTAGCGGCTGAGCGGGTCACTTACAATGAGCAGTTCTTC. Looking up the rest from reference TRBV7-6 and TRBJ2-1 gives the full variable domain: GAGVSQSPRYKVTKRGQDVALRCDPISGHVSLYWYRQALGQGPEFLTYFNYEAQQDKSGLPNDRFSAERPEGSISTLTIQRTEQRDSAMYRCASSLAAERVTYNEQFFGPGTRLTVL.